These 5 T cell receptor beta chains originate from one sample sequenced in a study of monozygotic twins with inflammatory bowel disease. TCRdb re-called the 5' RACE reads and gives one entry per CDR3 protein, without DNA. The sample totals just over 300,000 distinct CDR3 sequences; its top ten clones hold roughly 5.2%. The material sequenced was blood. The receptors shown here come from a human donor with ulcerative colitis or Crohn's disease, or a healthy co-twin of an affected twin (not recorded which).

This chain links TRBV10-3 with TRBJ2-3; TCRdb designates TRBD1, a call that cannot be tested without DNA. This CDR3 has 14 amino acids. CDR1 is ENHRY, CDR2 SYGVKD, per germline. The CDR3 loop reads CAISDGKNTDTQYF.

This rearrangement joins TRBV4-3 to TRBJ1-1. This CDR3 spans 16 amino acids. Germline V CDR1 and CDR2: LGHNA, YSLEER. The CDR3 spells CASSQTRSWAGTEAFF.

The chain employs TRBV24-1 and TRBJ1-1; TCRdb lists TRBD1, though no DNA is available to test this call. CDR1 and CDR2 from the germline V gene are KGHDR and SFDVKD. The CDR3 totals 13 residues. The CDR3 protein is CATSRGLGTEAFF.

The chain links TRBV6-5 to TRBJ1-1. The CDR3 spans 14 residues. Germline values: CDR1 MNHEY, CDR2 SVGAGI. Here the CDR3 reads CASSLVAGNTEAFF.

The chain combines TRBV5-1 with TRBJ1-6; without DNA, the TCRdb call of TRBD1 cannot be checked. There are 15 residues in the CDR3. CDR1 SGHRS and CDR2 YFSETQ come from the germline V gene. The CDR3 loop reads CASSLPTGANSPLHF.